One and the same sample provided the 20 T cell receptor beta chains below, sequenced in a study of shared clonotypes between healthy human individuals. Selected positively for CCR7 and CD45RO-negative, naive CD8 cells excluded terminally differentiated effector memory CD45RA+ cells. This table comes from immunoSEQ multiplex PCR, and its TCRdb copy is limited to in-frame clones, with some not included. The table lists about 2.2 million clones, about 94% of them singletons. Sequenced sample: naive CD8+ T cells from PBMCs. The receptors were gathered from a young man in good health. Some clones in this sample may be carry-over from other donors' samples.

The V call is TRBV28, the J call TRBJ2-7; D is perhaps TRBD1 (6 bases). Looked up from germline, CDR1 is MDHEN and CDR2 is SYDVKM. V was cut by 3 bases and J by 1 base, with 16 bases left in between. The CDR3 has 16 amino acids. The CDR3 loop is CASSFRRTVGSYEQYF. In nucleotides, the CDR3 is TGTGCCAGCAGTTTCCGCCGGACAGTAGGTTCCTACGAGCAGTACTTC.

V is TRBV7-9 and J is TRBJ2-7; 7 positions match TRBD2. Germline-derived CDR1 and CDR2 are SEHNR and FQNEAQ (reference sequence). Trimming at V came to 4 bases and at J to 3 bases, leaving 9 bases not matched to a gene. The CDR3 totals 15 residues. CDR3 sequence: CASSSRGTGGYEQYF. In DNA form, the CDR3 reads TGTGCCAGCAGCTCCCGCGGGACGGGAGGCTACGAGCAGTACTTC.

The gene calls are TRBV9 and TRBJ2-3; 8 bases align to TRBD1. The V segment lost 4 bases and the J segment 6 bases; nucleotides outside the gene matches: 4. From germline, CDR1 is SGDLS and CDR2 YYNGEE. This CDR3 is built from 13 residues. The CDR3 spells CASSPDRADTQYF. The CDR3 DNA reads TGTGCCAGCAGCCCGGACAGGGCGGATACGCAGTATTTT.

The chain uses TRBV28 and TRBJ1-5; TRBD1 aligns across 7 bases. The V gene end was trimmed by 5 bases and the J gene end by 6 bases; junction bases not matched to a gene: 7. The CDR3 extends over 14 amino acids. Germline lookup yields CDR1 MDHEN and CDR2 SYDVKM. In DNA form, the CDR3 reads TGTGCCAGCAGTGACAGGGAAAGGGGTCAGCCCCAGCATTTT. Amino acids: CASSDRERGQPQHF.

This chain links TRBV7-9 with TRBJ2-7; the match to TRBD2 covers 11 bases. The junction had 8 bases not matched to a gene; V was cut back by 5 bases and J by 5 bases. This CDR3 has 15 amino acids. Germline CDR1 SEHNR, CDR2 FQNEAQ (reference sequence). The CDR3 bases are TGTGCCAGCAGCGGTAGACTAGCGGGAAGGCACGAGCAGTACTTC. The encoded protein is CASSGRLAGRHEQYF.

The chain is built from TRBV7-9 and TRBJ2-3; 7 nucleotides align to TRBD1. The CDR3 is 15 residues long. From germline, CDR1 is SEHNR and CDR2 FQNEAQ (reference sequence). Trimming took 5 bases from V and 2 from J; bases not matched to a gene: 7. CDR3 nucleotides: TGTGCCAGCAGCCCGACCGACAGGGACACAGATACGCAGTATTTT. Its protein product is CASSPTDRDTDTQYF.

The gene calls are TRBV7-9 and TRBJ2-7; D is unresolved. Germline V gene data show CDR1 as SEHNR and CDR2 as FQNEAQ (reference sequence). This CDR3 spans 14 amino acids. Trimming took off 1 base at V and 7 bases at J, with 14 bases between the two ends. The CDR3 coding sequence is TGTGCCAGCAGCTTAGGTCCGGCCCCGGGTGAGCAGTACTTC. It codes for CASSLGPAPGEQYF.

The chain couples TRBV28 to TRBJ1-2, with TRBD1 identical over 7 bases. J was trimmed by 7 bases and V by 4 bases; bases with no gene match: 6. The CDR3 has 13 amino acids. Germline V gives CDR1 MDHEN, CDR2 SYDVKM. The CDR3 sequence: CASSSTGSLGYTF. For the CDR3, the DNA is TGTGCCAGCAGTTCGACAGGGTCCCTTGGCTACACCTTC.

The CDR3 nucleotides read TGTGCCAGCAGCCGGTCTCGAATCCATAGCACTGAAGCTTTCTTT. It specifies CASSRSRIHSTEAFF. V and J are TRBV7-9 and TRBJ1-1; D is uncertain. The CDR3 has 15 residues. The ends were cut back, 5 bases at V and 4 bases at J, with 17 bases in the middle. Germline CDR1 reads SEHNR; CDR2 reads FQNEAQ (reference sequence).

The CDR3 here is CASSVWGGPAGEQYF. CDR3 nucleotide sequence: TGTGCCAGCAGCGTATGGGGGGGACCCGCTGGCGAGCAGTACTTC. V gene TRBV9 combines with J gene TRBJ2-7; 7 nucleotides match TRBD2. The CDR3 contains 15 residues. J lost 6 bases, V lost 1 base, and 10 bases had no gene match. Germline values: CDR1 SGDLS, CDR2 YYNGEE.

The CDR3 nucleotides read TGTGCCAGCAGTGAAGCGACAGGGCTCCTCCAAGAGACCCAGTACTTC. Translated, it gives CASSEATGLLQETQYF. This chain links TRBV25-1 with TRBJ2-5; 7 bases line up with TRBD1. The germline gives CDR1 MGHDK, CDR2 SYGVNS. The CDR3 totals 16 residues. The V segment lost 2 bases and the J segment 1 base; nucleotides outside the gene matches: 7.

The chain joins TRBV6-5 to TRBJ2-1, with 11 positions matching TRBD2. Germline lookup yields CDR1 MNHEY and CDR2 SVGAGI. The CDR3 is 15 amino acids. V trimming: 6 bases; J trimming: 7 bases; junction bases outside the gene matches: 8. The CDR3 loop reads CASSLRLAGWNEQFF. The CDR3 DNA reads as TGTGCCAGCAGCCTCCGACTAGCGGGGTGGAATGAGCAGTTCTTC.

The rearrangement joins TRBV27 to TRBJ1-2; D is uncertain. Trimming removed 10 bases at V and 2 bases at J, with 17 bases between. CDR1 is MNHEY and CDR2 is SMNVEV in the germline V gene (reference sequence). CDR3 length equals 14 residues. The CDR3 nucleotides are TGTGCCACCCTCCCCCCGGGGTCCAACTATGGCTACACCTTC. Amino acid sequence: CATLPPGSNYGYTF.

This sequence joins TRBV10-3 and TRBJ2-1, with 7 nucleotides matching TRBD2. Germline lookup yields CDR1 ENHRY and CDR2 SYGVKD. This CDR3 comprises 15 residues. V lost 8 bases to trimming and J lost 8 bases; unmatched junction nucleotides: 15. In DNA, the CDR3 is TGTGCCATCGGAACTAGCGCCGTGTCGGGCTATGAGCAGTTCTTC. This codes for CAIGTSAVSGYEQFF.

The chain uses TRBV28 and TRBJ2-7, with TRBD1 matching 8 bases. This CDR3 is built from 14 residues. The germline CDR1 and CDR2 sequences are MDHEN and SYDVKM. V lost 3 bases, J lost 7 bases, and 8 bases stayed unmatched. The CDR3 here is CASSLAGGLLEQYF. The CDR3 DNA sequence: TGTGCCAGCAGTTTGGCAGGGGGCCTGTTGGAGCAGTACTTC.

The chain links TRBV28 to TRBJ1-1; no clear D gene. Germline V gives CDR1 MDHEN, CDR2 SYDVKM. The CDR3 extends over 14 amino acids. The V end was cut by 2 bases, the J end by 0 bases, with 7 bases between. The CDR3 here is CASSLHRLNTEAFF. As DNA, the CDR3 is TGTGCCAGCAGTTTACATAGGCTGAACACTGAAGCTTTCTTT.

This sequence joins TRBV30 and TRBJ2-1; 9 nucleotides line up with TRBD2. V trimming: 3 bases; J trimming: 8 bases; junction bases outside the gene matches: 11. Germline V gene data show CDR1 as GTSNPN and CDR2 as SVGIG (reference sequence). CDR3 length: 15 amino acids. In nucleotides, the CDR3 is TGTGCCTGGAGCAAGGGAGGGACTAGCCACGATGAGCAGTTCTTC. This codes for CAWSKGGTSHDEQFF.

The genes are TRBV5-4 and TRBJ1-5, with 9 bases matching TRBD1. This CDR3 has 15 residues. Germline V gene lookup returns CDR1 SGHNT and CDR2 YYREEE (reference sequence). J gave up 6 bases and V 4 bases, and 8 bases lay outside the gene matches. CDR3 in amino acids: CASSTGWTGAQPQHF. The CDR3 nucleotides read TGTGCCAGCAGCACGGGGTGGACAGGGGCTCAGCCCCAGCATTTT.

The chain is built from TRBV4-1 and TRBJ2-7; D unresolved. The germline gives CDR1 MGHRA, CDR2 YSYEKL. This CDR3 is built from 15 residues. Trimming took 0 bases from V and 3 from J, leaving 12 bases between them. The CDR3 is CASSQETGPYYEQYF. DNA for the CDR3: TGCGCCAGCAGCCAAGAAACCGGGCCCTACTACGAGCAGTACTTC.

J is TRBJ1-4 and V is TRBV10-3; 9 nucleotides align to TRBD1. The junction had 7 bases not matched to a gene; V was cut back by 9 bases and J by 8 bases. CDR1 is ENHRY and CDR2 is SYGVKD in the germline V gene. The CDR3 totals 13 residues. The CDR3 DNA sequence: TGTGCCATAGCCGAGACAGGGGGGGAAAAACTGTTTTTT. Residues: CAIAETGGEKLFF.